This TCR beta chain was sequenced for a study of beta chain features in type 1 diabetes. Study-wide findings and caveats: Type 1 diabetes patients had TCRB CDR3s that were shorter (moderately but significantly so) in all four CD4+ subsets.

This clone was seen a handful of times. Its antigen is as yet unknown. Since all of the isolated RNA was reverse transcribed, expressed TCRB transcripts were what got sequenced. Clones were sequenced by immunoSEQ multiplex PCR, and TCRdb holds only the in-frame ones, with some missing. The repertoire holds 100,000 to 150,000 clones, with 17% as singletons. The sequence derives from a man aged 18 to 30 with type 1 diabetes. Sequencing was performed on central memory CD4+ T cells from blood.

The CDR3 here is CSAAIGVDTEAFF. DNA for the CDR3: TGCAGCGCGGCGATCGGGGTGGACACTGAAGCTTTCTTT. The J gene is TRBJ1-1, the V gene TRBV29-1; D gene uncertain. Germline V lookup: CDR1 SQVTM, CDR2 ANQGSEA. V was shortened by 7 bases and J by 3 bases, with 15 bases between the two germline ends. The CDR3 totals 13 residues.